This entry concerns a single TCR beta chain. Its target is not known. Germline V gene sequence: CDR1 SQVTM, CDR2 ANQGSEA. The CDR3 contains 13 residues. The ends were cut back, 7 bases at V and 3 bases at J, with 13 bases in the middle. The source of the sample is a study of CD8 T cells in Susac syndrome. General study findings and limits: The CD4+ T cell repertoire of patients with Susac syndrome showed no detectable clonal expansion.

The authors reverse transcribed roughly 0.5 to 1 ug RNA with random hexamers. TCRdb redid the calling of the immunoSEQ multiplex PCR reads with MiXCR, one entry per CDR3 protein. The sample lists about 240,000 distinct CDR3 sequences, 90% to 96% occurring once. The TCR was taken from a human donor with Susac syndrome. Specimen: CD4+ T cells from PBMCs. The V gene is TRBV29-1, the J gene TRBJ2-1; D tentatively reads TRBD1 or TRBD2 (5 bases each). CDR3 DNA: TGCAGCGCTGCCGGGACCCGCTACAATGAGCAGTTCTTC. Its protein is CSAAGTRYNEQFF.